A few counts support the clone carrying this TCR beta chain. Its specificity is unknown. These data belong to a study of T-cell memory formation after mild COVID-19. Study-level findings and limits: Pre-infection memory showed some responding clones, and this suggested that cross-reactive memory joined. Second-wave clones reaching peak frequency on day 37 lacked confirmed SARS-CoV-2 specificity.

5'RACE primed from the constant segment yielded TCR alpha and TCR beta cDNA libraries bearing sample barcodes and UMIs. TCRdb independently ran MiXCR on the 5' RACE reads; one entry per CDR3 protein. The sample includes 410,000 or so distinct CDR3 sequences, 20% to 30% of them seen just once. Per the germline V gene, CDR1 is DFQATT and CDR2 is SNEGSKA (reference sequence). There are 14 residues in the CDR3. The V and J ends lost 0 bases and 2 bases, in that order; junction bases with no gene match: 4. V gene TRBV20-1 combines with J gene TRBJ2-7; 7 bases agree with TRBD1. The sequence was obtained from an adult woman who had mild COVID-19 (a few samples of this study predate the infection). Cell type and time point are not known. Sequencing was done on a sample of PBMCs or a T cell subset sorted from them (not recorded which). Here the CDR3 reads CSARDERGPYEQYF. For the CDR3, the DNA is TGCAGTGCTAGAGATGAGAGGGGGCCCTACGAGCAGTACTTC.